This entry describes one TCR beta chain. The data were obtained in a study of T cells in women clearing cervical HPV infection. Study overall: Women with histologically confirmed HPV16-related CIN3 or worse, 2 with invasive cancer, served as cases. Case blood drawn at lesion detection; control blood after infection cleared. Control women cleared a single incident HPV16 infection within 12 months.

Sequenced by immunoSEQ multiplex PCR; TCRdb stores in-frame clones only, minus some. This specimen shows over 10,000 clones; the ten leading clones hold roughly 9.4%. Input material: blood buffy coat. This TCR derives from a woman between 18 and 70 years old with a cervical HPV16 infection that either progressed to CIN3+ or cleared (not recorded which).

The covered CDR3 bases are TGTGCCAGCAGCCAACAGGGCGGGTCTGGTGAAAAA. This sequence encodes CASSQQGGSGEK. The full CDR3 sequence reads CASSQQGGSGEKLFF. This chain links TRBV7-2 with TRBJ1-4; perhaps TRBD1 as D (6 bases). Read sequence stops 3 residues before the CDR3 end, and the germline J gene provides the missing end. The CDR3 extends over 15 amino acids. Germline values: CDR1 SGHTA, CDR2 FQGNSA. V lost 5 bases to trimming and J lost 7 bases, with 17 bases between them.